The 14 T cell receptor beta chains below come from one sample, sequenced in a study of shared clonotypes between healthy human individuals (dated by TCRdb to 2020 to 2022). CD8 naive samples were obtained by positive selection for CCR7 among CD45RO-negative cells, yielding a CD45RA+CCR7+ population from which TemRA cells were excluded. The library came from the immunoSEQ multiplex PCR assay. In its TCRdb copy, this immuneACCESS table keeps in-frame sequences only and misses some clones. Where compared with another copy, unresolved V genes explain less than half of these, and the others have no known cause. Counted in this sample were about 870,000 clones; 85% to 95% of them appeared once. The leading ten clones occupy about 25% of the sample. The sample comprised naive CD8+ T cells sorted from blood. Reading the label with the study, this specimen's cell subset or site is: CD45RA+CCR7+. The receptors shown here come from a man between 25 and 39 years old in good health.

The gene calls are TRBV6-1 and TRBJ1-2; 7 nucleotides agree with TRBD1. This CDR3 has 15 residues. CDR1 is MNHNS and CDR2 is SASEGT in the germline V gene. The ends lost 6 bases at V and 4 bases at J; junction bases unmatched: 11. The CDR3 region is CASRGTDRAGYGYTF. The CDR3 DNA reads TGTGCCAGCAGGGGTACCGACAGGGCGGGCTATGGCTACACCTTC.

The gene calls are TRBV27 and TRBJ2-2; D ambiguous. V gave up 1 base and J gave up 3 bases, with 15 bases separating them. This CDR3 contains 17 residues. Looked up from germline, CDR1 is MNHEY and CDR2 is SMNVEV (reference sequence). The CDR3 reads CASSLWSPSSDTGELFF. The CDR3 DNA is TGTGCCAGCAGTTTATGGTCCCCGTCAAGTGACACCGGGGAGCTGTTTTTT.

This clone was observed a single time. CDR3 sequence: CASSFPRASGFYYEQYF. In DNA, the CDR3 is TGTGCCAGCAGTTTCCCCCGGGCTAGCGGGTTTTACTACGAGCAGTACTTC. The chain links TRBV28 to TRBJ2-7, with 8 positions matching TRBD2. Germline V CDR1 and CDR2: MDHEN, SYDVKM. The CDR3 has 17 amino acids. Trimming removed 3 bases from V and 3 bases from J; junction bases left unmatched: 13.

This chain's CDR3 is CATTGQNLYGYTF. The CDR3, as DNA: TGTGCCACTACGGGACAAAATTTATATGGCTACACCTTC. V usage is TRBV6-5 and J usage is TRBJ1-2; weak D call: TRBD1 (6 bases). The CDR3 totals 13 residues. The germline gives CDR1 MNHEY, CDR2 SVGAGI. The V gene lost 10 bases and the J gene lost 5 bases, with 17 bases spanning the gap.

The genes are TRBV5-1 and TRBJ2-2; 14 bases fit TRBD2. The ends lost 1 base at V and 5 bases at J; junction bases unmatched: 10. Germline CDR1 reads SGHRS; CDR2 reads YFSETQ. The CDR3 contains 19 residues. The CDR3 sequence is CASSLSLGLAGAKTGELFF. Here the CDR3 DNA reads TGCGCCAGCAGCTTGTCTCTGGGACTAGCGGGAGCAAAAACCGGGGAGCTGTTTTTT.

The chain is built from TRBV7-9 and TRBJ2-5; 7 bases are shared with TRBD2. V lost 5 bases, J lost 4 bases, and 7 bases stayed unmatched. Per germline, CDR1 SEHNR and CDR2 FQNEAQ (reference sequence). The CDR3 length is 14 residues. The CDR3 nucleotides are TGTGCCAGCAGCCCGCCGGGGGGACGAGAGACCCAGTACTTC. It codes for CASSPPGGRETQYF.

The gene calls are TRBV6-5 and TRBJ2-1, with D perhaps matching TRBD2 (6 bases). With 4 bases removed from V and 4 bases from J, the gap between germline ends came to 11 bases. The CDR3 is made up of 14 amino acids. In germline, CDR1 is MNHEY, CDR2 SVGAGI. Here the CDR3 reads CASSLRDLYNEQFF. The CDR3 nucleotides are TGTGCCAGCAGTTTAAGGGACTTATACAATGAGCAGTTCTTC.

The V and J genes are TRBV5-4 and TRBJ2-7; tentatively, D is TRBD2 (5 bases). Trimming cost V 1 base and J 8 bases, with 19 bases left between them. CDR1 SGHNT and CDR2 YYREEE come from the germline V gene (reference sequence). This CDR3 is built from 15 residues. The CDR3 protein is CASSLITTKRDQQYF. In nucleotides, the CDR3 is TGTGCCAGCAGCTTGATTACGACTAAACGAGACCAGCAGTACTTC.

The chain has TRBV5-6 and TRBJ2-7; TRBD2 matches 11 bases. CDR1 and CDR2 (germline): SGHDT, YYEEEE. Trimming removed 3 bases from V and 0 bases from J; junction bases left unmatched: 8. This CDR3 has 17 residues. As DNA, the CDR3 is TGTGCCAGCAGCTCTCCGGGCGGACTAGCGGGCTCCTACGAGCAGTACTTC. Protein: CASSSPGGLAGSYEQYF.

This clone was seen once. The CDR3 loop is CASSNSNEQFF. CDR3 coding DNA: TGTGCCAGTAGTAACTCCAATGAGCAGTTCTTC. The chain combines TRBV19 with TRBJ2-1; no firm D call. Trimming took off 4 bases at V and 6 bases at J, with 4 bases between the two ends. Germline V gene lookup returns CDR1 LNHDA and CDR2 SQIVND (reference sequence). This CDR3 spans 11 amino acids.

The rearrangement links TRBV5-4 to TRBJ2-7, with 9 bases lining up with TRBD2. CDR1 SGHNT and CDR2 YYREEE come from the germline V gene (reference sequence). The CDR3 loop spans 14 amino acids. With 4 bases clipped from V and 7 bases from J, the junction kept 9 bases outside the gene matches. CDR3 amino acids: CASSKTSGIEEQYF. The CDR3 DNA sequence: TGTGCCAGCAGCAAGACTAGCGGTATTGAAGAGCAGTACTTC.

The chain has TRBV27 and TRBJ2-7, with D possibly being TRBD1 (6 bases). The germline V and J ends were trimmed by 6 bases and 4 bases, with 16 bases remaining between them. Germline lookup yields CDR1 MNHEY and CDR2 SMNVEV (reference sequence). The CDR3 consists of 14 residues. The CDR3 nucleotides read TGTGCCAGCAGCTGGGGAACCGGACAGTACGAGCAGTACTTC. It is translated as CASSWGTGQYEQYF.

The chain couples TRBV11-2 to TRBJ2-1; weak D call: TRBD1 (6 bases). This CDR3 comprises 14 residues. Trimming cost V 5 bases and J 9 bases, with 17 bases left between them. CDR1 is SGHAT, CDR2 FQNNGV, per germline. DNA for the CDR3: TGTGCCAGCAGCCCAGGGGTGGGAAAGGGTGAGCAGTTCTTC. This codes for CASSPGVGKGEQFF.

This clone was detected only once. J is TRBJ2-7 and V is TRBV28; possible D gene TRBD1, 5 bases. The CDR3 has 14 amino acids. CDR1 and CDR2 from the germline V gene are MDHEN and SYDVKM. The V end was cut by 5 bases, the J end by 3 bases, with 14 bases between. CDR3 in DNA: TGTGCCAGCAGTGGAAGAGACAGTTTCTACGAGCAGTACTTC. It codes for CASSGRDSFYEQYF.